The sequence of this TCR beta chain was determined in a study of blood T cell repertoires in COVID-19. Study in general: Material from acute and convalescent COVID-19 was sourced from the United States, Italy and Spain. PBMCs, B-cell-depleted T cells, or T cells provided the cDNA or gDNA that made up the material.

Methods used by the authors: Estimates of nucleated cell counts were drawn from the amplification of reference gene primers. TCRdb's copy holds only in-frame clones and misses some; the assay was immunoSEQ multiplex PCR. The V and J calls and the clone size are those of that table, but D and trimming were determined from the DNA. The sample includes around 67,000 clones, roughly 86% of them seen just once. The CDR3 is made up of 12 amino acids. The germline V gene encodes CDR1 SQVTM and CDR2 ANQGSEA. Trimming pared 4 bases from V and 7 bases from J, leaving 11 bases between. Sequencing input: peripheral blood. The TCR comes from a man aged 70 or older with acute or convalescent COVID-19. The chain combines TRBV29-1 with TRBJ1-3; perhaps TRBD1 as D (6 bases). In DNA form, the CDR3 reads TGCAGCGTTGTATCAGGGGCGAACACCATATATTTT. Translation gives CSVVSGANTIYF.